Each of the 7 T cell receptor beta chains below was sequenced from the same sample in a study of blood T cell repertoires in COVID-19. The assay was immunoSEQ multiplex PCR, and TCRdb's table has in-frame clones only and misses some. The sample lists over 250,000 clones; around 85% were seen once. The specimen sequenced was peripheral blood. The receptors derive from a human donor with COVID-19, enrolled during active disease. The donor label of this sample is uncertain.

V is TRBV5-1 and J is TRBJ2-5; TRBD1 matches at 7 bases. The trim removed 4 bases at V and 0 bases at J, leaving 6 bases unmatched. CDR1 and CDR2 (germline): SGHRS, YFSETQ. The CDR3 is 15 amino acids. The CDR3: CASSAKGQHQETQYF. The DNA of the CDR3 is TGCGCCAGCAGCGCAAAGGGACAGCACCAAGAGACCCAGTACTTC.

This chain joins TRBV10-2 and TRBJ2-3; 10 nucleotides line up with TRBD2. The trim removed 6 bases at V and 6 bases at J, leaving 12 bases unmatched. Germline V gene lookup returns CDR1 WSHSY and CDR2 SAAADI. This CDR3 has 16 residues. The CDR3 protein is CASSDVAGGRGDTQYF. The CDR3 bases are TGCGCCAGCAGCGACGTAGCGGGAGGCCGGGGGGATACGCAGTATTTT.

V gene TRBV20-1 combines with J gene TRBJ1-5, with D perhaps TRBD1 (6 bases). The length of the CDR3 is 13 residues. Germline assignment: CDR1 DFQATT and CDR2 SNEGSKA (reference sequence). The ends were cut back, 3 bases at V and 7 bases at J, with 13 bases in the middle. The CDR3 sequence is CSASPGARQPQHF. The CDR3 DNA is TGCAGTGCTAGTCCAGGGGCGCGGCAGCCCCAGCATTTT.

The genes are TRBV12-5 and TRBJ2-5; TRBD2 agrees at 10 bases. Losses at the gene ends were 8 bases for V and 5 bases for J; bases not matched to a gene: 11. This CDR3 contains 15 residues. CDR1 and CDR2 from the germline V gene are LGHNT and FRNRAP. CDR3 DNA sequence: TGTGCTAGTTGTCCTAGCGGGAGACGTGAGGAGACCCAGTACTTC. Translation gives CASCPSGRREETQYF.

This clone was seen a few times. The J gene is TRBJ1-2, the V gene TRBV12-3 or TRBV12-4; D unresolved. Between the trimmed V and J ends, which lost 4 bases and 8 bases, there was a span of 14 bases. There are 13 residues in the CDR3. The CDR3 loop is CASSYPEEGGYTF. The CDR3, as DNA: TGTGCCAGCAGTTACCCCGAGGAAGGCGGCTACACCTTC.

The chain combines TRBV5-6 with TRBJ2-1, with D possibly matching TRBD2 (7 bases). CDR3 size: 17 residues. V lost 3 bases to trimming and J lost 2 bases, with 18 bases between them. Germline lookup yields CDR1 SGHDT and CDR2 YYEEEE. The CDR3 spells CASSSISGGFPYNEQFF. In nucleotides, the CDR3 is TGTGCCAGCAGCTCAATCTCGGGGGGCTTTCCCTACAATGAGCAGTTCTTC.

V is TRBV3-1 (or the pseudogene TRBV3-2) and J is TRBJ1-4; no clear D. There are 14 residues in the CDR3. Germline CDR1 reads LGHDT; CDR2 reads YNNKEL (reference sequence). Trimming removed 0 bases from V and 5 bases from J, with 7 bases in between. This CDR3 is CASSQDLVNEKLFF. In DNA, the CDR3 is TGTGCCAGCAGCCAAGATTTAGTAAATGAAAAACTGTTTTTT.